The 8 T cell receptor beta chains below all came from one sample that was sequenced in a study of chemoradiotherapy in HPV16-positive cancers. Sequenced by immunoSEQ multiplex PCR; TCRdb stores in-frame clones only, minus some. The table lists 20,000 to 25,000 clones, around two thirds of them singletons. The sample was collected from a patient who underwent chemoradiotherapy. These receptors all stem from a human donor with HPV-associated anogenital cancer.

This clone was observed a few times. The chain is built from TRBV5-1 and TRBJ1-5, with D unclear. The CDR3 is 13 amino acids. The germline CDR1 and CDR2 sequences are SGHRS and YFSETQ. Between the trimmed V and J ends, which lost 4 bases and 10 bases, there was a span of 15 bases. The CDR3 bases are TGCGCCAGCAGCCCGGACGGGCAACTTCCCCAGCATTTT. Residues: CASSPDGQLPQHF.

The chain employs TRBV30 and TRBJ2-3; D tentatively fits TRBD1 or TRBD2 (5 bases each). CDR1 is GTSNPN, CDR2 SVGIG, per germline (reference sequence). V was clipped by 3 bases and J by 2 bases, with 18 bases between them. This CDR3 is built from 16 residues. CDR3 loop: CAWSLLGTTFTDTQYF. For the CDR3, the DNA is TGTGCCTGGAGCCTCTTAGGGACCACCTTCACAGATACGCAGTATTTT. Complete variable domain (other parts from reference TRBV30 and TRBJ2-3): SQTIHQWPATLVQPVGSPLSLECTVEGTSNPNLYWYRQAAGRGLQLLFYSVGIGQISSEVPQNLSASRPQDRQFILSSKKLLLSDSGFYLCAWSLLGTTFTDTQYFGPGTRLTVL.

This clone has a handful of counts. The chain carries TRBV4-3 and TRBJ1-1; D remains unclear. The ends were cut back, 4 bases at V and 3 bases at J, with 12 bases in the middle. CDR3 length equals 14 residues. The germline CDR1 and CDR2 sequences are LGHNA and YSLEER. CDR3 nucleotide sequence: TGCGCCAGCAGCCCGAGGGAGTTGGACACTGAAGCTTTCTTT. Amino acid sequence: CASSPRELDTEAFF.

The V gene is TRBV19, the J gene TRBJ1-1; 9 nucleotides match TRBD1. The CDR3 is 14 amino acids. V shed 6 bases and J 8 bases; nucleotides not matched to a gene: 10. Germline V gene sequence: CDR1 LNHDA, CDR2 SQIVND (reference sequence). The CDR3, as DNA: TGTGCCAGTAGCCTGACAGGGGGTTGGTTCGAAGCTTTCTTT. Its translation: CASSLTGGWFEAFF.

The chain has TRBV6-1 and TRBJ2-7; D not resolved. The CDR3 has 13 amino acids. Germline values: CDR1 MNHNS, CDR2 SASEGT. The ends were cut back, 4 bases at V and 3 bases at J, with 10 bases in the middle. CDR3 DNA sequence: TGTGCCAGCAGTGCCCCCGGGCTCTACGAGCAGTACTTC. Its translation is CASSAPGLYEQYF.

The chain employs TRBV7-9 and TRBJ1-4; the D gene is possibly TRBD1 (6 bases). The germline gives CDR1 SEHNR, CDR2 FQNEAQ (reference sequence). Trimming took off 2 bases at V and 5 bases at J, with 12 bases between the two ends. The CDR3 extends over 15 amino acids. CDR3 nucleotides: TGTGCCAGCAGCTTATTGAGGGACACCAATGAAAAACTGTTTTTT. Translated, it gives CASSLLRDTNEKLFF.

The chain recombines TRBV5-1 with TRBJ2-5; D is possibly TRBD1 (5 bases). The CDR3 sequence is 14 residues long. Between the trimmed V and J ends, which lost 4 bases and 2 bases, there was a span of 12 bases. CDR1 SGHRS and CDR2 YFSETQ come from the germline V gene. CDR3 DNA sequence: TGCGCCAGCAGCACCGGACATGTTCAAGAGACCCAGTACTTC. Its translation is CASSTGHVQETQYF.

The chain is built from TRBV28 and TRBJ2-7; D is ambiguous. V gave up 6 bases and J gave up 2 bases, with 11 bases separating them. CDR1 is MDHEN and CDR2 is SYDVKM in the germline V gene. This CDR3 comprises 13 residues. The CDR3 is CASRTTVTYEQYF. CDR3 sequence (DNA): TGTGCCAGCAGGACAACAGTCACCTACGAGCAGTACTTC.